This T cell receptor (beta chain) was profiled in a study of blood T cell repertoires in COVID-19. The V end lost 5 bases, the J end lost 2 bases, and 10 bases lay between the germline ends. The germline V gene has CDR1 SGHRS and CDR2 YFSETQ. This CDR3 has 14 amino acids. Assay: immunoSEQ multiplex PCR; the TCRdb copy retains only in-frame clones and omits some. The repertoire has some 500,000 clones, 88% of them found once; the top ten carry approximately 2%. This sequence joins TRBV5-1 and TRBJ2-2, with TRBD2 as a possible D gene (6 bases). The specimen sequenced was PBMCs or T cells enriched from blood (not recorded which). This sequence was found in a woman between 40 and 55 years old who had recovered from COVID-19. CDR3 sequence: CASRGLPNTGELFF. The CDR3 coding sequence is TGCGCCAGCAGAGGACTACCTAACACCGGGGAGCTGTTTTTT.